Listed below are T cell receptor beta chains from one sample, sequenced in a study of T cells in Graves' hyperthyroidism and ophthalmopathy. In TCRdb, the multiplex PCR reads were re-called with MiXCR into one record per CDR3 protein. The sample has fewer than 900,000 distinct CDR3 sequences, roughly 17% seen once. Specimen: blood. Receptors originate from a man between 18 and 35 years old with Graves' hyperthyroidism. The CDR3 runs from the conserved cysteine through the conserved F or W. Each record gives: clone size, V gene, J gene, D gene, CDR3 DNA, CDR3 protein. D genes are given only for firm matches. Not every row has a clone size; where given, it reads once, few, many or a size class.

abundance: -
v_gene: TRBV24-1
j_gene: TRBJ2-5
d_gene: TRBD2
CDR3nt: TGTGCCACCAGTGGTATCCGGGGGGGTGGAAAGGAGACCCAGTACTTC
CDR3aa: CATSGIRGGGKETQYF

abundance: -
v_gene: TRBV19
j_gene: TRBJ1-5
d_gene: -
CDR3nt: TGTGCCAGTAGTTCCACAGGGTTGAGCAATCAGCCCCAGCATTTT
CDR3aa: CASSSTGLSNQPQHF

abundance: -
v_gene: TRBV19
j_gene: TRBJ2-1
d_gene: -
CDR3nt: TGTGCCAGTAGTCCGATAGCAGAGTTCTACAATGAGCAGTTCTTC
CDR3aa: CASSPIAEFYNEQFF

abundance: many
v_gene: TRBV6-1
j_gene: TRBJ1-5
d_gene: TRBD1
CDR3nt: TGTGCCAGCAGCTCTGACAGGGAGCATCAGCCCCAGCATTTT
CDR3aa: CASSSDREHQPQHF

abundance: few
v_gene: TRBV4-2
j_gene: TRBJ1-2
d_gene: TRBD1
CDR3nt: TGTGCCAGCAGCCAGAGAGGACAGGGCAATGGCTACACCTTC
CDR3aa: CASSQRGQGNGYTF

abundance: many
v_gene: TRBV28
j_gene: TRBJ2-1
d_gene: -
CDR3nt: TGTGCCAGCAGCTTGGGGCCTGGACGCTATGAGCAGTTCTTC
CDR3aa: CASSLGPGRYEQFF

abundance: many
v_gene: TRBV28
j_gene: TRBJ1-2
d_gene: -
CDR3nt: TGTGCCAGCAGTTACGGAGCTAACTATGGCTACACCTTC
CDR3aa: CASSYGANYGYTF

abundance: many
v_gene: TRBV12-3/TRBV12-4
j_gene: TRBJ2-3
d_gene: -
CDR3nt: TGTGCCAGCAGCCACGTAGGGAGCACAGATACGCAGTATTTT
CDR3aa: CASSHVGSTDTQYF

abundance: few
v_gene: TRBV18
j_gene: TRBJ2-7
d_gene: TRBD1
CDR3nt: TGTGCCAGCTCACCCCGGACAGGAACAAGCTCCTACGAGCAGTACTTC
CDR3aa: CASSPRTGTSSYEQYF

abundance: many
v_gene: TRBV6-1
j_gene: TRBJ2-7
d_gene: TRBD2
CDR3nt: TGTGCCAGCAGTTTGCGACTAGCGGGAGTCTCCTACGAGCAGTACTTC
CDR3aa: CASSLRLAGVSYEQYF

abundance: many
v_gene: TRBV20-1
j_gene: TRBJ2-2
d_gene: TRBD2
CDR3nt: TGCAGTGCTAGTGGAAGCGGGAGCTGGGGCGGGGAGCTGTTTTTT
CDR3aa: CSASGSGSWGGELFF

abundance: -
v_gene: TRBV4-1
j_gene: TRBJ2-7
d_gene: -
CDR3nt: TGCGCCAGCAGCCAAGGGAGGGCCAGGGGATCCTACGAGCAGTACTTC
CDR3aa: CASSQGRARGSYEQYF

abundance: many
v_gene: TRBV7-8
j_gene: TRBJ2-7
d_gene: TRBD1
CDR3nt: TGTGCCAGCAGCCCCGGGACAGGGAGCGAGCAGTACTTC
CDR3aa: CASSPGTGSEQYF

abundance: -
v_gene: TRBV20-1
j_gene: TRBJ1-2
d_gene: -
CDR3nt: TGCAGTGCTAGAGTTATGGACGAGCGGTACTATGGCTACACCTTC
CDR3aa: CSARVMDERYYGYTF

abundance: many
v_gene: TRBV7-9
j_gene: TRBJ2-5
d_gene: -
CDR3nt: TGTGCCAGCAGCTTAGGGGGCGGGGGCGCAGAAGAGACCCAGTACTTC
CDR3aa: CASSLGGGGAEETQYF

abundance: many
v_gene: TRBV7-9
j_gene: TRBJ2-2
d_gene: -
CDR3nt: TGTGCCAGCAACTCAGGGAACACCGGGGAGCTGTTTTTT
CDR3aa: CASNSGNTGELFF

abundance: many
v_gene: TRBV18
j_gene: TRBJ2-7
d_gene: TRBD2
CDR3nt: TGTGCCAGCTCACCTCAAGCGGGAGGGCCTTCGGACGAGCAGTACTTC
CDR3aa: CASSPQAGGPSDEQYF